The rows below give T cell receptor beta chains drawn from one sample of a study of cytomegalovirus exposure and HLA in healthy donors. Assay used: immunoSEQ multiplex PCR; TCRdb lists only in-frame clones, some missing. Of 150,000 to 200,000 clones in the sample, about 87% were seen once. The sequencing input was PBMCs. The receptors come from a woman aged 18-29 years in good health and CMV-seronegative. The CDR3 runs from the conserved cysteine through the conserved F or W. D genes are given only for firm matches. The size entry is marked missing in some rows and otherwise reads once, few, many or a size class.

J	D	size	V	DNA	CDR3
TRBJ1-1	NA	once	TRBV4-1	TGCGCCAGCAGCCAAGGGTGGCAGGTGGGGAGGACTGAAGCTTTCTTT	CASSQGWQVGRTEAFF
TRBJ2-2	NA	NA	TRBV4-1	TGCGCCAGCAGCCAAGTACTAGCTGGCGGGGAGCTGTTTTTT	CASSQVLAGGELFF
TRBJ2-7	TRBD2	NA	TRBV11-2	TGTGCCAGCAGTAACACTTGGAGAAGCGGGAGTATATACGAGCAGTACTTC	CASSNTWRSGSIYEQYF
TRBJ1-4	NA	NA	TRBV2	TGTGCCAGCAAGGTCCGGAGAACTAATGAAAAACTGTTTTTT	CASKVRRTNEKLFF
TRBJ2-3	NA	NA	TRBV2	TGTGCCAGCAGGAGGTTAGATACGCAGTATTTT	CASRRLDTQYF
TRBJ2-5	NA	NA	TRBV18	TGTGCCAGCTCACCACCCGGGGGAAAGCTGGGGGAGACCCAGTACTTC	CASSPPGGKLGETQYF
TRBJ2-7	NA	NA	TRBV5-1	TGCGCCAGCAGCTTGGCCAGGGGTGACGAGCAGTACTTC	CASSLARGDEQYF
TRBJ2-1	NA	once	TRBV27	TGTGCCAGCAGTTTAGGAGAGAGCGGATTCTACAATGAGCAGTTCTTC	CASSLGESGFYNEQFF
TRBJ1-5	TRBD1	NA	TRBV15	TGTGCCACCAGCAGGGACAGGGGGAATCAGCCCCAGCATTTT	CATSRDRGNQPQHF
TRBJ1-1	NA	NA	TRBV5-1	TGCGCCAGCAGCTTCAGGCCGGCGAACACTGAAGCTTTCTTT	CASSFRPANTEAFF
TRBJ1-1	TRBD1	NA	TRBV7-3	TGTGCCAGCAGCACCGCCGGGACAGGGGGGCCAAGGGATACTGAAGCTTTCTTT	CASSTAGTGGPRDTEAFF
TRBJ1-2	TRBD1	few	TRBV5-4	TGTGCCAGCAGCTCGGGACAGGGGGCGGCTATGTCAGGCTACACCTTC	CASSSGQGAAMSGYTF
TRBJ1-1	NA	few	TRBV4-1	TGCGCCAGCAGCTTGTTGTCGAGTAACACTGAAGCTTTCTTT	CASSLLSSNTEAFF
TRBJ2-5	TRBD2	NA	TRBV9	TGTGCCAGCAGCGTAGCTCTAGCGGGAGGGGAGACCCAGTACTTC	CASSVALAGGETQYF
TRBJ1-1	TRBD1	NA	TRBV5-1	TGCGCCAGCAGCGACGGACAGGGCGACACTGAAGCTTTCTTT	CASSDGQGDTEAFF